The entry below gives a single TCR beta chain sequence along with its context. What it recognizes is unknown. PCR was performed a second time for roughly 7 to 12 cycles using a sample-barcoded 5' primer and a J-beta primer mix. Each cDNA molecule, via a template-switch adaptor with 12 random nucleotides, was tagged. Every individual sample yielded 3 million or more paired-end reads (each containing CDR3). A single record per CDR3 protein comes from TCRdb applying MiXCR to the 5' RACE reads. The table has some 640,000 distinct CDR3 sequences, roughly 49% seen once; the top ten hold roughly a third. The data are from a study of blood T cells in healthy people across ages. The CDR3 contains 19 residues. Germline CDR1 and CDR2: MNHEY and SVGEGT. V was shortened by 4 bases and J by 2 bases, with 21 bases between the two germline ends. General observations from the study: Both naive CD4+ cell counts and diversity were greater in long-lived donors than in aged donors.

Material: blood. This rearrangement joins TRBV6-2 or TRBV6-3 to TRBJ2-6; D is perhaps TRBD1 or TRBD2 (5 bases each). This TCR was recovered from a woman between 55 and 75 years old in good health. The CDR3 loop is CASSSPSGTSFAGANVLTF. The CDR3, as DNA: TGTGCCAGCAGTTCCCCCTCCGGGACGTCCTTCGCTGGGGCCAACGTCCTGACTTTC.